This T cell receptor beta chain was profiled in a study of control samples from healthy donors and cancer patients. This clone was counted once. Some clones are missing from TCRdb's copy, which holds only in-frame ones; the method was immunoSEQ multiplex PCR. The table lists approximately 130,000 clones, 80% to 90% of them singletons. Sequenced: blood. This TCR came from a man between 35 and 55 years old in good health.

CDR3 nucleotides: TGTGCCAGCAGCGTGGGACTTTTAACCTTAAGAACTAATGAAAAACTGTTTTTT. This encodes CASSVGLLTLRTNEKLFF. The J gene is TRBJ1-4, the V gene TRBV9; possible D gene TRBD1, 5 bases. The CDR3 extends over 18 amino acids. CDR1 is SGDLS and CDR2 is YYNGEE in the germline V gene. V gave up 2 bases and J gave up 1 base, with 18 bases separating them.